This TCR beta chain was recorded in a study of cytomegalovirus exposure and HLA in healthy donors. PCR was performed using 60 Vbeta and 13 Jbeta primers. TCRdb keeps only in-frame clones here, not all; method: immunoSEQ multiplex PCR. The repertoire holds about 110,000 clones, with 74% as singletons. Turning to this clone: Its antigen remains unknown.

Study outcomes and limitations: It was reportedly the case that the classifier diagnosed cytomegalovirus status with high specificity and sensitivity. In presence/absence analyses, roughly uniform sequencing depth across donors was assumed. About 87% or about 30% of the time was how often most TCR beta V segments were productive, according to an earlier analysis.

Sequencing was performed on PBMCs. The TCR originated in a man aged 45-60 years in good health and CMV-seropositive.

The chain's CDR3 is CASSETDRGMETQYF. The CDR3 DNA reads as TGTGCCAGCAGTGAAACTGACAGGGGGATGGAGACCCAGTACTTC. The V and J genes are TRBV2 and TRBJ2-5, with 9 bases that match TRBD1. V was pared by 2 bases and J by 5 bases, with 6 bases of the junction left unmatched. There are 15 residues in the CDR3. The germline CDR1 and CDR2 sequences are SNHLY and FYNNEI. Complete variable domain (other parts from reference TRBV2 and TRBJ2-5): EPEVTQTPSHQVTQMGQEVILRCVPISNHLYFYWYRQILGQKVEFLVSFYNNEISEKSEIFDDQFSVERPDGSNFTLKIRSTKLEDSAMYFCASSETDRGMETQYFGPGTRLLVL.